The 17 T cell receptor beta chains below all came from one sample that was sequenced in a study of T cell responses to AZD1222 COVID-19 vaccine. Sequencing was performed with immunoSEQ multiplex PCR; in TCRdb, only in-frame clones are kept and a portion is missing. The sample consists of over 150,000 clones, 90% of them appearing once. Here the sequenced sample was peripheral blood, taken on day 0 of AZD1222 vaccination. Receptors originate from an adult in good health.

V is TRBV6-6 and J is TRBJ2-3, with D maybe TRBD1 (5 bases). In germline, CDR1 is MNHNY, CDR2 SVGAGI (reference sequence). Trimming stripped 7 bases from V and 4 bases from J, with 15 bases between. The CDR3 spans 14 residues. The CDR3 sequence: CASIPLGAPDTQYF. The CDR3 DNA is TGTGCCAGCATCCCACTTGGGGCACCAGATACGCAGTATTTT.

The chain joins TRBV30 to TRBJ1-2, with TRBD1 as a possible D gene (6 bases). This CDR3 is built from 14 residues. Trimming stripped 5 bases from V and 4 bases from J, with 17 bases between. The germline gives CDR1 GTSNPN, CDR2 SVGIG (reference sequence). CDR3 region: CAWGRTDFRYGYTF. CDR3 DNA: TGTGCCTGGGGTCGGACAGACTTTCGCTATGGCTACACCTTC.

V and J are TRBV18 and TRBJ2-3, with 8 bases matching TRBD1. With 4 bases clipped from V and 6 bases from J, the junction kept 12 bases outside the gene matches. CDR1 and CDR2 (germline): KGHSH, LQKENI. CDR3 size: 16 residues. The chain's CDR3 is CASSQSAGGIMDTQYF. CDR3 bases: TGTGCCAGCTCACAATCTGCAGGGGGCATAATGGATACGCAGTATTTT.

Remarks on this clone: Distinct nucleotide sequences in the sample also encode this CDR3. Written as DNA, the CDR3 is TGTGCCAGCAGCTTAGGTACAGGGGTCAGAGAGACCCAGTACTTC. Translating gives CASSLGTGVRETQYF. This chain joins TRBV7-2 and TRBJ2-5; 7 nucleotides line up with TRBD1. Germline V gene sequence: CDR1 SGHTA, CDR2 FQGNSA. The CDR3 is 15 amino acids. Trimming took 1 base from V and 4 from J; bases not matched to a gene: 6.

The rearrangement joins TRBV7-6 to TRBJ2-2; 7 bases are a match to TRBD1. CDR3 length equals 16 residues. J was trimmed by 2 bases and V by 1 base; bases with no gene match: 4. Looked up from germline, CDR1 is SGHVS and CDR2 is FNYEAQ. CDR3 sequence: CASSLGPGGNTGELFF. CDR3 DNA: TGTGCCAGCAGCTTAGGGCCAGGGGGTAACACCGGGGAGCTGTTTTTT.

The rearrangement joins TRBV4-3 to TRBJ1-1; D unresolved. V was trimmed by 4 bases and J by 3 bases, leaving 9 bases between them. The CDR3 runs to 13 residues. CDR1 is LGHNA and CDR2 is YSLEER in the germline V gene. The CDR3 region has the DNA TGCGCCAGCAGCCCTCGCTGGGACACTGAAGCTTTCTTT. Protein sequence: CASSPRWDTEAFF.

The rearrangement links TRBV5-1 to TRBJ1-1, with no clear D. This CDR3 has 14 amino acids. Trimming cost V 4 bases and J 0 bases, with 10 bases left between them. Germline lookup yields CDR1 SGHRS and CDR2 YFSETQ. CDR3 residues: CASSPEPLNTEAFF. In DNA, the CDR3 is TGCGCCAGCAGCCCCGAACCGCTGAACACTGAAGCTTTCTTT.

The chain uses TRBV4-3 and TRBJ1-3, with D perhaps matching TRBD1 (5 bases). Germline CDR1 is LGHNA and CDR2 is YSLEER. The length of the CDR3 is 15 residues. Trimming cost V 0 bases and J 3 bases, with 9 bases left between them. CDR3 region: CASSQDGAYGNTIYF. CDR3 DNA sequence: TGCGCCAGCAGCCAAGATGGGGCGTATGGAAACACCATATATTTT.

The rearrangement uses TRBV12-3 or TRBV12-4 and TRBJ1-1; maybe TRBD1 (6 bases). This CDR3 has 13 residues. V was cut by 2 bases and J by 5 bases, with 9 bases left in between. The CDR3 region has the DNA TGTGCCAGCAGTTTAAGGGGGGATACTGAAGCTTTCTTT. This sequence encodes CASSLRGDTEAFF.

The chain has TRBV20-1 and TRBJ1-6; a weak D match, TRBD1 (5 bases). The CDR3 has 12 amino acids. Germline values: CDR1 DFQATT, CDR2 SNEGSKA (reference sequence). Trimming left V 3 bases short and J 8 bases short, with 8 bases between. CDR3 nucleotide sequence: TGCAGTGCTAGTCAAGGGGATTCACCCCTCCACTTT. Amino acids: CSASQGDSPLHF.

The CDR3 nucleotides read TGTGCCAGCAGCTTATTTCACAGGGGTTCTGGAAACACCATATATTTT. Amino acid sequence: CASSLFHRGSGNTIYF. This rearrangement joins TRBV7-3 to TRBJ1-3; 7 bases map to TRBD1. In germline, CDR1 is SGHTA, CDR2 FQGTGA. This CDR3 is 16 amino acids long. The ends lost 2 bases at V and 1 base at J; junction bases unmatched: 5.

This rearrangement joins TRBV7-2 to TRBJ2-5; 13 bases agree with TRBD2. The CDR3 is 15 residues long. V lost 5 bases to trimming and J lost 5 bases; unmatched junction nucleotides: 5. Per the germline V gene, CDR1 is SGHTA and CDR2 is FQGNSA. CDR3 sequence: CASSPTSGGQETQYF. The DNA for the CDR3 is TGTGCCAGCAGCCCGACTAGCGGGGGGCAGGAGACCCAGTACTTC.

The rearrangement links TRBV28 to TRBJ1-2, with D unresolved. Trimming stripped 3 bases from V and 6 bases from J, with 8 bases between. Germline values: CDR1 MDHEN, CDR2 SYDVKM. This CDR3 region has 12 residues. The CDR3: CASSFDGHGYTF. CDR3 nucleotide sequence: TGTGCCAGCAGTTTCGATGGGCATGGCTACACCTTC.

The V call is TRBV6-5, the J call TRBJ1-2; possibly TRBD1 for D (5 bases). The CDR3 has 13 residues. Germline CDR1 is MNHEY and CDR2 is SVGAGI. Trimming shortened V by 8 bases and J by 6 bases, and 16 bases separated the two germline ends. CDR3 sequence: CASDSTNRHGYTF. CDR3 coding DNA: TGTGCCAGCGATTCTACGAACAGGCATGGCTACACCTTC.

This rearrangement joins TRBV5-8 to TRBJ2-7; perhaps TRBD2 as D (5 bases). V lost 4 bases and J lost 7, with 15 bases in between. The CDR3 length is 13 residues. Germline V gives CDR1 SGHTS, CDR2 YDEGEE. The CDR3 is CASSPPGFREQYF. CDR3 DNA: TGTGCCAGCAGCCCGCCGGGGTTCAGGGAGCAGTACTTC.

The chain carries TRBV3-1 (or the pseudogene TRBV3-2) and TRBJ2-2, with D possibly matching TRBD2 (6 bases). CDR1 is LGHDT and CDR2 is YNNKEL in the germline V gene (reference sequence). The V end lost 4 bases, the J end lost 4 bases, and 13 bases lay between the germline ends. The CDR3 covers 15 residues. CDR3 region: CASSRPGETTGELFF. The CDR3 nucleotides are TGTGCCAGCAGCCGACCGGGGGAAACCACCGGGGAGCTGTTTTTT.

J is TRBJ1-6 and V is TRBV5-4; D perhaps matches TRBD1 (6 bases). The germline V gene has CDR1 SGHNT and CDR2 YYREEE (reference sequence). This CDR3 has 15 amino acids. With 2 bases removed from V and 7 bases from J, the gap between germline ends came to 13 bases. The CDR3 here is CASSLGQSENSPLHF. CDR3 DNA: TGTGCCAGCAGCTTAGGACAGTCCGAGAATTCACCCCTCCACTTT.